This TCR beta chain was identified in a study of identical twins. Using its own MiXCR run on the 5' RACE reads, TCRdb lists one record per CDR3 protein. This sample has approximately 890,000 distinct CDR3 sequences; 9% to 15% occur once, and the top ten carry 1.5% to 2%. These same records also appear under a second study, on yellow fever vaccine responses in identical twins.

Sequencing was done on a sample of PBMCs. The TCR sequence derives from a woman under 30 in good health.

This CDR3 reads CASSLGRVSIAGELFF. DNA for the CDR3: TGTGCCAGCAGCTTGGGAAGGGTTTCGATTGCCGGGGAGCTGTTTTTT. The V call is TRBV5-8, the J call TRBJ2-2; D not resolved. Germline V gene lookup returns CDR1 SGHTS and CDR2 YDEGEE. V was trimmed by 0 bases and J by 6 bases, leaving 15 bases between them. The CDR3 sequence is 16 residues long.